One sample yielded the 4 T cell receptor beta chains listed below, sequenced in a study of T-cell memory formation after mild COVID-19. One entry per CDR3 protein, called by TCRdb with MiXCR from the 5' RACE reads. The data show 580,000 or so distinct CDR3 sequences, approximately 15% seen once. Sequenced input: PBMCs or a T cell subset sorted from them (not recorded which). These receptors were taken from an adult woman who had mild COVID-19 (a few samples of this study predate the infection). Cell type and time point are not known.

CDR3 nucleotide sequence: TGCGCCAGCAGCTTGGCCCCGGGGCCGAGCCCCCAAGAGACCCAGTACTTC. This sequence encodes CASSLAPGPSPQETQYF. This chain joins TRBV5-1 and TRBJ2-5; D possibly matches TRBD1 or TRBD2 (5 bases each). V shed 0 bases and J shed 1 base, with 16 bases lying between them. CDR1 is SGHRS and CDR2 is YFSETQ in the germline V gene. This CDR3 has 17 residues.

In this sample, this clonotype turned up many times. The chain recombines TRBV2 with TRBJ1-6; D is possibly TRBD1 (5 bases). V was clipped by 7 bases and J by 3 bases, with 19 bases between them. The CDR3 loop spans 17 amino acids. Germline lookup yields CDR1 SNHLY and CDR2 FYNNEI. The CDR3 DNA is TGTGCCAGCAAGAGGGACGAACCCCCTCTCTATAATTCACCCCTCCACTTT. As protein: CASKRDEPPLYNSPLHF.

This clonotype appeared a single time. The V gene is TRBV15, the J gene TRBJ2-7, with 12 bases identical to TRBD1. The germline V gene encodes CDR1 LNHNV and CDR2 YYDKDF (reference sequence). The CDR3 extends over 15 amino acids. With 1 base clipped from V and 5 bases from J, the junction kept 3 bases outside the gene matches. The CDR3 spells CATSRGGTGGDEQYF. DNA for the CDR3: TGTGCCACCAGCAGAGGCGGGACAGGGGGCGACGAGCAGTACTTC.

The chain has TRBV19 and TRBJ2-7; D is undetermined. Germline-derived CDR1 and CDR2 are LNHDA and SQIVND (reference sequence). The V and J ends lost 6 bases and 3 bases respectively, with 15 bases between them. The CDR3 covers 14 residues. CDR3 DNA: TGTGCCAGTAGGGGCTTGACTCCGTACTACGAGCAGTACTTC. The encoded protein is CASRGLTPYYEQYF. The full variable domain, completed using reference TRBV19 and TRBJ2-7, is DGGITQSPKYLFRKEGQNVTLSCEQNLNHDAMYWYRQDPGQGLRLIYYSQIVNDFQKGDIAEGYSVSREKKESFPLTVTSAQKNPTAFYLCASRGLTPYYEQYFGPGTRLTVT.